The clone carrying this T cell receptor (beta chain) was detected a few times. Time point in this sample: patch test 3, about 24 weeks after DPC sensitization. As to treatment: therapeutic diphenylcyclopropenone sensitization with weekly scalp DPC. This entry is derived from a study of human T cells and chemical hapten exposure. Each CDR3 protein is one row after TCRdb ran MiXCR on the RACE reads. The sample holds 95,000 to 150,000 distinct CDR3 sequences, roughly 10% seen once. Trimming took off 1 base at V and 3 bases at J, with 21 bases between the two ends. CDR3 length: 19 amino acids. Germline V gene lookup returns CDR1 LGHDT and CDR2 YNNKEL (reference sequence).

The receptor was isolated from a woman between 45 and 60 years old with alopecia areata. Some clones in this sample may be carry-over from other donors' samples. This specimen was whole blood, taken in connection with sensitization to the hapten diphenylcyclopropenone (DPC). The chain couples TRBV3-1 to TRBJ1-4, with D possibly being TRBD1 (5 bases). The CDR3 DNA follows: TGTGCCAGCAGCCAAGTCGCCCCCCCGCAGTCAGGGCCTAATGAAAAACTGTTTTTT. This encodes CASSQVAPPQSGPNEKLFF. Drawing the rest from reference TRBV3-1 and TRBJ1-4, the complete variable domain is DTAVSQTPKYLVTQMGNDKSIKCEQNLGHDTMYWYKQDSKKFLKIMFSYNNKELIINETVPNRFSPKSPDKAHLNLHINSLELGDSAVYFCASSQVAPPQSGPNEKLFFGSGTQLSVL.